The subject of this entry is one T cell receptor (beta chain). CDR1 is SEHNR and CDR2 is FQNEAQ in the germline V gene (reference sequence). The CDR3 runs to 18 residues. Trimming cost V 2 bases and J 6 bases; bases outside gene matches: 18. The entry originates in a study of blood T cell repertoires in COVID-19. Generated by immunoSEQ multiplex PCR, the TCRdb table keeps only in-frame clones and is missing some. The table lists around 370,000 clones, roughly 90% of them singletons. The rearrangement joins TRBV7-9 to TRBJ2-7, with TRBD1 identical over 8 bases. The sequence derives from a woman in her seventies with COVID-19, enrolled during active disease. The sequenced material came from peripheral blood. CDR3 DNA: TGTGCCAGCAGCTTACCCGGCCAAGGCAGGGGGCCTTTTGGCGAGCAGTACTTC. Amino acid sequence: CASSLPGQGRGPFGEQYF.